This T cell receptor beta chain comes out of a study of T cells in Graves' hyperthyroidism and ophthalmopathy. Deletions cut 5 bases from V and 0 bases from J, with 11 bases between. CDR1 is SNHLY and CDR2 is FYNNEI in the germline V gene. CDR3 size: 15 residues. Individuals with ophthalmopathy presented a Clinical Activity Score of at least 3, a NOSPECS grade of at least 4 and a duration under 3 months. This clonotype was recorded many times. Amplified TCR beta CDR3 regions derived from RNA transcripts. A set of HTBI primers served as the primers for a first-round RT-PCR of the TCR CDR3. TCRdb re-called the multiplex PCR reads with MiXCR, one entry per CDR3 protein. The sample lists 400,000 or so distinct CDR3 sequences; roughly 15% were seen once.

Sequencing was done on a sample of blood. The receptor comes from a woman aged 55-70 years with Graves' ophthalmopathy. The V and J genes are TRBV2 and TRBJ2-1; no clear D. CDR3 in amino acids: CASSQDGVSYNEQFF. The CDR3 nucleotides are TGTGCCAGCAGTCAGGACGGTGTCTCCTACAATGAGCAGTTCTTC.